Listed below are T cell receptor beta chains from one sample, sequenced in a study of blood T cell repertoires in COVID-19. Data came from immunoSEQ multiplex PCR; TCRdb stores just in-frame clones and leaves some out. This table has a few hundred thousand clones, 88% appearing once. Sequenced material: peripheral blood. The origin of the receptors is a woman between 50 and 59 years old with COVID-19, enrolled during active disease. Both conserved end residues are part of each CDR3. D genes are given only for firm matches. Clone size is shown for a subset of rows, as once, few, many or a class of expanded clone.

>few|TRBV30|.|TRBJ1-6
CAWRRNSPLHF
TGTGCCTGGAGGAGGAATTCACCCCTCCACTTT
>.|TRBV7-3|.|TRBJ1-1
CASSLTGAGNTEAFF
TGTGCCAGCAGCTTAACGGGCGCGGGTAACACTGAAGCTTTCTTT
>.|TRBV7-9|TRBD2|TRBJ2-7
CASSSRDYTYEQYF
TGTGCCAGCAGCTCCCGGGACTACACCTACGAGCAGTACTTC
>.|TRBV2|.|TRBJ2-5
CASRLGVWETQYF
TGTGCCAGCCGGCTGGGCGTCTGGGAGACCCAGTACTTC
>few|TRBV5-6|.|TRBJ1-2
CASSSGEPQLGYTF
TGTGCCAGCAGCTCGGGGGAGCCCCAGCTGGGCTACACCTTC
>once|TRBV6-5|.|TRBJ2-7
CASSSGRAYEQYF
TGTGCCAGCAGTTCCGGGAGAGCCTACGAGCAGTACTTC
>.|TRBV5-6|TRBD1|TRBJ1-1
CASSQTGVVGAFF
TGTGCCAGCAGCCAGACAGGGGTGGTGGGAGCTTTCTTT
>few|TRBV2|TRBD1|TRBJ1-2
CASRSRSGTGYGYTF
TGTGCCAGCCGAAGCCGTTCCGGGACAGGGTACGGCTACACCTTC
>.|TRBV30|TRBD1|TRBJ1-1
CAWWTGYMNTEAFF
TGTGCCTGGTGGACAGGGTACATGAACACTGAAGCTTTCTTT
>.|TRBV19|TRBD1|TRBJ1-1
CASRGTGNMNTEAFF
TGTGCCAGTCGAGGGACAGGGAACATGAACACTGAAGCTTTCTTT